One and the same sample provided the 17 T cell receptor beta chains below, sequenced in a study of post-analysis software for immune sequencing data. Prepared TCR beta cDNA libraries contained unique molecular identifiers. Using its own MiXCR run on the PCR reads, TCRdb lists one record per CDR3 protein. This table has hundreds of thousands of distinct CDR3 sequences, roughly 45% appearing once. These receptors' antigens are unknown. General study points: TRBV5-6, TRBV5-1 and TRBV20-1 belonged to a set of about 5 TRBV segments that were more frequent in patients than controls.

Sequenced sample: blood. Receptors originate from a girl aged 10-17 years with multiple sclerosis.

This clonotype was found a few times. The genes are TRBV20-1 and TRBJ2-5; 9 bases are a match to TRBD1. CDR3 size: 10 residues. The germline CDR1 and CDR2 sequences are DFQATT and SNEGSKA (reference sequence). Trimming at V came to 6 bases and at J to 11 bases, leaving 4 bases not matched to a gene. CDR3 nucleotides: TGCAGTGCCCACGGACAGGGGCAGTACTTC. Its translation is CSAHGQGQYF.

This clonotype has more than one count but fewer than ten. This chain uses TRBV9 with TRBJ2-1; TRBD2 matches at 12 bases. Per germline, CDR1 SGDLS and CDR2 YYNGEE. This CDR3 comprises 16 residues. V lost 1 base, J lost 7 bases, and 6 bases stayed unmatched. The CDR3 nucleotides are TGTGCCAGCAGCGTATATCAGGGGACTAGCGGGAATGAGCAGTTCTTC. It encodes CASSVYQGTSGNEQFF.

The J gene is TRBJ2-7, the V gene TRBV12-3 or TRBV12-4; 16 nucleotides agree with TRBD2. The CDR3 runs 17 residues. J gave up 5 bases and V 5 bases, and 9 bases lay outside the gene matches. CDR3 loop: CASSSPGLAGGSNEQYF. DNA for the CDR3: TGTGCCAGCAGTAGCCCGGGACTAGCGGGAGGGAGCAACGAGCAGTACTTC.

The rearrangement links TRBV5-6 to TRBJ1-2, with 12 bases that match TRBD1. CDR1 and CDR2 from the germline V gene are SGHDT and YYEEEE. This CDR3 spans 16 amino acids. J was trimmed by 6 bases and V by 0 bases; bases with no gene match: 6. CDR3: CASSLEGQGADHGYTF. The CDR3 DNA follows: TGTGCCAGCAGCTTGGAGGGACAGGGGGCCGACCATGGCTACACCTTC.

This sequence joins TRBV7-8 and TRBJ2-1; D unclear. V shed 4 bases and J shed 11 bases, with 6 bases lying between them. Germline V gene lookup returns CDR1 SGHVS and CDR2 FQNEAQ. The CDR3 runs 10 residues. CDR3 residues: CASSSHKQFF. The CDR3 DNA reads as TGTGCCAGCAGCTCTCATAAGCAGTTCTTC.

This clonotype was observed a single time. V is TRBV28 and J is TRBJ1-2; D is unclear. Trimming removed 4 bases from V and 8 bases from J, with 11 bases in between. This CDR3 has 12 residues. Germline CDR1 and CDR2: MDHEN and SYDVKM. CDR3 loop: CASSSIAVGYTF. The DNA of the CDR3 is TGTGCCAGCAGTTCGATCGCGGTCGGCTACACCTTC.

The V call is TRBV3-1, the J call TRBJ2-3; D call uncertain. Germline values: CDR1 LGHDT, CDR2 YNNKEL (reference sequence). This CDR3 spans 15 amino acids. Trimming shortened V by 7 bases and J by 0 bases, and 14 bases separated the two germline ends. The CDR3 spells CASNGKGFSTDTQYF. For the CDR3, the DNA is TGTGCCAGCAATGGGAAGGGTTTTAGCACAGATACGCAGTATTTT.

This rearrangement joins TRBV7-9 to TRBJ2-7; D gene ambiguous. Germline lookup yields CDR1 SEHNR and CDR2 FQNEAQ (reference sequence). V was shortened by 2 bases and J by 7 bases, with 21 bases between the two germline ends. This CDR3 is built from 16 residues. The CDR3 protein is CASSLPEPAARVEQYF. The CDR3 bases are TGTGCCAGCAGCTTACCGGAACCAGCTGCTCGAGTTGAGCAGTACTTC.

In this sample, this clonotype turned up a few times. This rearrangement joins TRBV29-1 to TRBJ2-7; no firm D call. Germline CDR1 SQVTM, CDR2 ANQGSEA. This CDR3 region has 13 residues. The V and J ends lost 6 bases and 0 bases respectively, with 12 bases between them. The CDR3 loop is CSVLTGDSYEQYF. CDR3 DNA: TGCAGCGTACTGACTGGAGACTCCTACGAGCAGTACTTC.

CDR3 protein: CATQTIPSPSVLTF. CDR3 DNA: TGTGCCACCCAGACGATACCATCTCCCAGCGTCCTGACTTTC. V gene TRBV24-1 combines with J gene TRBJ2-6; D remains unclear. Germline-derived CDR1 and CDR2 are KGHDR and SFDVKD. The length of the CDR3 is 14 residues. The V gene lost 9 bases and the J gene lost 12 bases, with 20 bases spanning the gap.

The rearrangement joins TRBV11-2 to TRBJ2-3, with 14 bases that match TRBD2. The V segment lost 4 bases and the J segment 4 bases; nucleotides outside the gene matches: 7. The CDR3 is 17 residues long. Germline V CDR1 and CDR2: SGHAT, FQNNGV. The CDR3 sequence is CASSSGLAGARSDTQYF. In nucleotides, the CDR3 is TGTGCCAGCAGCTCGGGACTAGCGGGAGCGAGGTCAGATACGCAGTATTTT.

This clonotype was counted once. The chain couples TRBV6-2 or TRBV6-3 to TRBJ2-7; 8 nucleotides align to TRBD2. J was trimmed by 1 base and V by 4 bases; bases with no gene match: 9. The length of the CDR3 is 16 residues. Germline values: CDR1 MNHEY, CDR2 SVGEGT. Here the CDR3 reads CASSSSPAGVSYEQYF. The CDR3 nucleotides are TGTGCCAGCAGTTCCTCCCCAGCGGGAGTATCCTACGAGCAGTACTTC.

CDR3 residues: CASSLGGITTGELFF. DNA for the CDR3: TGTGCCAGCAGCTTAGGCGGGATCACCACCGGGGAGCTGTTTTTT. The chain joins TRBV7-9 to TRBJ2-2, with D tentatively TRBD2 (6 bases). Germline CDR1 SEHNR, CDR2 FQNEAQ (reference sequence). The CDR3 loop spans 15 amino acids. V shed 1 base and J shed 4 bases, with 10 bases lying between them.

Remarks on this clonotype: At one end, the junction sequence differs from germline, possibly due to a read error. This sequence joins TRBV20-1 and TRBJ1-5, with D unresolved. This CDR3 contains 13 residues. Germline-derived CDR1 and CDR2 are DFQATT and SNEGSKA (reference sequence). CDR3 sequence (DNA): TGCAGTGCTGAAGGGCCGGGCAATCAGCCCCGGCATTTT. It encodes CSAEGPGNQPRHF.

The sample holds a few counts of this clonotype. CDR3 in DNA: TGCAGTGCTAGAGTGACAGGAGTGAATTCACCCCTCCACTTT. Amino acids: CSARVTGVNSPLHF. The chain is built from TRBV20-1 and TRBJ1-6; possibly TRBD1 for D (6 bases). The CDR3 sequence is 14 residues long. Germline CDR1 reads DFQATT; CDR2 reads SNEGSKA (reference sequence). Trimming removed 1 base from V and 7 bases from J, with 11 bases in between.

The V call is TRBV20-1, the J call TRBJ2-1; 12 nucleotides align to TRBD2. CDR3 length: 16 residues. CDR1 is DFQATT, CDR2 SNEGSKA, per germline (reference sequence). V lost 2 bases, J lost 8 bases, and 10 bases stayed unmatched. The CDR3, as DNA: TGCAGTGCTAGACCCCCTAGCGGGAGGGCTAGAGATGAGCAGTTCTTC. Translation: CSARPPSGRARDEQFF.

This clonotype showed up just a few times. The chain is built from TRBV29-1 and TRBJ1-4; 8 bases align to TRBD1. CDR3 size: 13 residues. Germline assignment: CDR1 SQVTM and CDR2 ANQGSEA. With V trimmed by 7 bases and J by 6 bases, 7 bases remained unmatched. CDR3 in amino acids: CSAETGVYEKLFF. The CDR3 region has the DNA TGCAGCGCCGAGACAGGGGTCTATGAAAAACTGTTTTTT.